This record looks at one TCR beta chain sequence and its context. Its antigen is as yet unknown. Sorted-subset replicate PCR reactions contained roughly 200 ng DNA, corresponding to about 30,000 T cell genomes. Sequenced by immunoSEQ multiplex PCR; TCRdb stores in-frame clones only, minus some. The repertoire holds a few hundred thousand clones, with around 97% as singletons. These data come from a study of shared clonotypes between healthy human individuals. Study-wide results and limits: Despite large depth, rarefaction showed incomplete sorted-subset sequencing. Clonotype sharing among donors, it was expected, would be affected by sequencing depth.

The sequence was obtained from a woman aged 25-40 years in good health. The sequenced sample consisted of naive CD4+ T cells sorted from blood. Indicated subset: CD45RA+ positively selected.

The CDR3 loop is CSAPVYGGYTF. CDR3 in DNA: TGCAGTGCCCCCGTATATGGGGGCTACACCTTC. The V gene is TRBV20-1, the J gene TRBJ1-2; no definite D call. CDR1 and CDR2 (germline): DFQATT, SNEGSKA (reference sequence). V was trimmed by 6 bases and J by 8 bases, leaving 13 bases between them. CDR3 length equals 11 residues.